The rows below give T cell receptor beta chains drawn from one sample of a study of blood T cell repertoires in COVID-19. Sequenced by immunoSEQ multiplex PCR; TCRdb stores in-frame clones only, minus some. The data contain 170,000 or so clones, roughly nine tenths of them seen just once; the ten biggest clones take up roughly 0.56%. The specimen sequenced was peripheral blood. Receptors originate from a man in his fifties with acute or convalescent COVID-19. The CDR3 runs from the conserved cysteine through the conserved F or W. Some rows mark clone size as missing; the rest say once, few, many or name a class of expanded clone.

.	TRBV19	CASSMGQGSTGELFF
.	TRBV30	CAWSVGTSGTQYF
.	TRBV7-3	CASSPREVSYNEQFF
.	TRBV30	CAWSGQGNQPQHF
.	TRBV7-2	CASSSSTDQPQHF
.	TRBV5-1	CASSLSYAGVREQYF
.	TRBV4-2	CASSREGLAGGSEQFF
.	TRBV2	CASSIHGTGFWAQHF
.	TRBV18	CASSPPSLGADTQYF
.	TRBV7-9	CASSLKQYGYTF
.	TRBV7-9	CASTRDKAGGYTF
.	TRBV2	CASSRGTVGEEAQYF
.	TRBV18	CASRDRGLTGANVLTF
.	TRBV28	CASRSGTGYYGYTF
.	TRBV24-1	CATSDSRGAAVAGIRTGELFF
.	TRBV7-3	CASSLRGGSYNEQFF
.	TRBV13	CASSLTSRANEQFF
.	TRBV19	CASSQDEGQPQHF
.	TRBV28	CASSPLGAGGIYGYTF
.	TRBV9	CASSAGVSGRATEQYF
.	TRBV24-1	CATKTDRGRANEQFF
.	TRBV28	CASSLSNQGTQYF
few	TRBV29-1	CSARTGVTNEKLFF
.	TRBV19	CASSPRLAGGPAGYNEQFF
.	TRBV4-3	CASSQEAGRDSPLHF
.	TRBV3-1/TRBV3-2	CASSQDRGYEQYF